This paragraph reports one T cell receptor (beta chain). What it recognizes is unknown. The donors were members of the validation cohort comprising roughly 130 subjects, separate from the roughly 670-subject first cohort. The data derive from a study of cytomegalovirus exposure and HLA in healthy donors. This CDR3 spans 15 amino acids. The V segment lost 4 bases and the J segment 2 bases; nucleotides outside the gene matches: 8. CDR1 and CDR2 from the germline V gene are WSHSY and SAAADI. Sequenced by immunoSEQ multiplex PCR; TCRdb stores in-frame clones only, minus some. The sample gives 150,000 to 200,000 clones, almost 85% of which show up once; 10% to 13% is in the top ten. General study points: Researchers counted around 180 TCR beta chains as cytomegalovirus-associated. Diagnosis of cytomegalovirus status made by the classifier reportedly showed high specificity and sensitivity. Most observed TCR sequences were rare, whereas some public TCRs were detected in many donors.

The chain is built from TRBV10-2 and TRBJ2-7; 7 nucleotides align to TRBD1. The sequencing input was PBMCs. The TCR was taken from a man under 40 in good health and CMV-seropositive. The CDR3, as DNA: TGCGCCAGCAGTGGTACAGGGGACGCCGCCTACGAGCAGTACTTC. Translating it yields CASSGTGDAAYEQYF.